This is a list of T cell receptor beta chains from one sample in a study of blood T cell repertoires in COVID-19. Clones were sequenced by immunoSEQ multiplex PCR, and TCRdb holds only the in-frame ones, with some missing. The sample yields about 200,000 clones, approximately 84% seen once. Sequencing used peripheral blood. These receptors all come from a woman at least 80 years old with acute or convalescent COVID-19. Each CDR3 is given with its conserved first and last residue. The order of the fields is D gene, clone size, V gene, J gene, CDR3 DNA, CDR3 protein. A D gene is named only where the DNA matches it firmly. Size values are once, few and many counts, or a class for expanded clones, and some rows have none.

D gene: TRBD1
clone size: .
V gene: TRBV15
J gene: TRBJ2-1
CDR3 DNA: TGTGCCACTTCCCACAGGGGTCGGGACAATGAGCAGTTCTTC
CDR3 protein: CATSHRGRDNEQFF

D gene: .
clone size: .
V gene: TRBV29-1
J gene: TRBJ1-3
CDR3 DNA: TGCAGCGTTGACGGGGATGGAAACACCATATATTTT
CDR3 protein: CSVDGDGNTIYF

D gene: TRBD1
clone size: .
V gene: TRBV5-1
J gene: TRBJ2-1
CDR3 DNA: TGCGCCAGCAGCTTAGTGGGACAGGCCTACAATGAGCAGTTCTTC
CDR3 protein: CASSLVGQAYNEQFF

D gene: TRBD1
clone size: .
V gene: TRBV7-6
J gene: TRBJ1-6
CDR3 DNA: TGTGCCAGCAGCCAGGGGGGTTCCTATAATTCACCCCTCCACTTT
CDR3 protein: CASSQGGSYNSPLHF

D gene: .
clone size: .
V gene: TRBV4-1
J gene: TRBJ2-3
CDR3 DNA: TGCGCCAGCAGCCACGTTCAGACAGATACGCAGTATTTT
CDR3 protein: CASSHVQTDTQYF

D gene: TRBD1
clone size: once
V gene: TRBV5-1
J gene: TRBJ1-5
CDR3 DNA: TGCGCCAGCAGCCAGACAGGGGACGACAATCAGCCCCAGCATTTT
CDR3 protein: CASSQTGDDNQPQHF

D gene: TRBD2
clone size: .
V gene: TRBV3-1/TRBV3-2
J gene: TRBJ2-2
CDR3 DNA: TGTGCCAGCAGCCAAGACTCTGGACTAGCGGCCGGGGAGCTGTTTTTT
CDR3 protein: CASSQDSGLAAGELFF

D gene: .
clone size: few
V gene: TRBV3-1/TRBV3-2
J gene: TRBJ2-7
CDR3 DNA: TGTGCCAGCAGCCTTAAGACCAGGTACGAGCAGTACTTC
CDR3 protein: CASSLKTRYEQYF

D gene: .
clone size: once
V gene: TRBV30
J gene: TRBJ1-1
CDR3 DNA: TGTGCCTGGAGTGTGGACAGTCTGAGGAATACTGAAGCTTTCTTT
CDR3 protein: CAWSVDSLRNTEAFF

D gene: TRBD2
clone size: .
V gene: TRBV2
J gene: TRBJ2-7
CDR3 DNA: TGTGCCAGCAGGAAATCTTCGGGACTAGCTTACTACGAGCAGTACTTC
CDR3 protein: CASRKSSGLAYYEQYF

D gene: .
clone size: .
V gene: TRBV6-1
J gene: TRBJ1-3
CDR3 DNA: TGTGCCAGCAGTGAAAGCGGTGGGGGCGGAAACACCATATATTTT
CDR3 protein: CASSESGGGGNTIYF

D gene: .
clone size: .
V gene: TRBV27
J gene: TRBJ1-5
CDR3 DNA: TGTGCCAGCAGCCTAGATAGCAATCAGCCCCAGCATTTT
CDR3 protein: CASSLDSNQPQHF

D gene: TRBD1
clone size: once
V gene: TRBV7-9
J gene: TRBJ2-1
CDR3 DNA: TGTGCCAGCCGGACCGACAGGGTTGGTAATGAGCAGTTCTTC
CDR3 protein: CASRTDRVGNEQFF

D gene: .
clone size: .
V gene: TRBV12-3/TRBV12-4
J gene: TRBJ2-7
CDR3 DNA: TGTGCCAGCAGGTCGGGACTTCTCAAGCAGTACTTC
CDR3 protein: CASRSGLLKQYF

D gene: .
clone size: .
V gene: TRBV19
J gene: TRBJ2-3
CDR3 DNA: TGTGCCAGTATTGCGGGACCGACAGATACGCAGTATTTT
CDR3 protein: CASIAGPTDTQYF

D gene: TRBD1
clone size: .
V gene: TRBV6-5
J gene: TRBJ1-3
CDR3 DNA: TGTGCCAGCAGTTACTCGGGACAGGGACTTGGAAACACCATATATTTT
CDR3 protein: CASSYSGQGLGNTIYF

D gene: TRBD1
clone size: .
V gene: TRBV6-1
J gene: TRBJ1-6
CDR3 DNA: TGTGCCAGCACTGAAGGACAGGGTTCTAAGTCACCCCTCCACTTT
CDR3 protein: CASTEGQGSKSPLHF

D gene: .
clone size: .
V gene: TRBV5-1
J gene: TRBJ2-7
CDR3 DNA: TGCGCCAGCAGCTTTAGCGCTGTTAGCTACGAGCAGTACTTC
CDR3 protein: CASSFSAVSYEQYF

D gene: .
clone size: once
V gene: TRBV27
J gene: TRBJ1-6
CDR3 DNA: TGTGCCAGCAGCCAAGACAGAGTTAATTCACCCCTCCACTTT
CDR3 protein: CASSQDRVNSPLHF

D gene: .
clone size: .
V gene: TRBV7-9
J gene: TRBJ1-6
CDR3 DNA: TGTGCCAGCAGCTCGACAGGTCGCGGGTCACCCCTCCACTTT
CDR3 protein: CASSSTGRGSPLHF

D gene: .
clone size: .
V gene: TRBV2
J gene: TRBJ1-2
CDR3 DNA: TGTGCCAGCAGTCCGGACACCTATGGCTACACCTTC
CDR3 protein: CASSPDTYGYTF

D gene: TRBD2
clone size: .
V gene: TRBV6-5
J gene: TRBJ2-7
CDR3 DNA: TGTGCCAGCTCGCCTAGCGGGGGGGCCGTCTACGAGCAGTACTTC
CDR3 protein: CASSPSGGAVYEQYF

D gene: TRBD2
clone size: .
V gene: TRBV7-6
J gene: TRBJ2-7
CDR3 DNA: TGTGCCAGCAGCTCAGTCGGGGGGAGCTCCTACGAGCAGTACTTC
CDR3 protein: CASSSVGGSSYEQYF

D gene: .
clone size: .
V gene: TRBV30
J gene: TRBJ1-1
CDR3 DNA: TGTGCCCGCCAGGCGGGGGCAAAGGACACTGAAGCTTTCTTT
CDR3 protein: CARQAGAKDTEAFF

D gene: TRBD2
clone size: .
V gene: TRBV6-5
J gene: TRBJ2-2
CDR3 DNA: TGTGCCAGCAAAGGGACTAGCTCAACCGGGGAGCTGTTTTTT
CDR3 protein: CASKGTSSTGELFF

D gene: .
clone size: .
V gene: TRBV29-1
J gene: TRBJ1-1
CDR3 DNA: TGCTCGTGCGGCACTGAAGCTTTCTTT
CDR3 protein: CSCGTEAFF

D gene: TRBD2
clone size: .
V gene: TRBV2
J gene: TRBJ2-5
CDR3 DNA: TGTGCCAGCAGAAGAGGCACTGGCGGGAGAACGGAGACCCAGTACTTC
CDR3 protein: CASRRGTGGRTETQYF

D gene: TRBD1
clone size: .
V gene: TRBV18
J gene: TRBJ1-2
CDR3 DNA: TGTGCCAGCTCGCAGGGACAGAGTAACTATGGCTACACCTTC
CDR3 protein: CASSQGQSNYGYTF

D gene: .
clone size: .
V gene: TRBV10-1
J gene: TRBJ2-6
CDR3 DNA: TGCGCCAGCAGTGAGTCGCGGCTCCCTGGTTCTGGGGCCAACGTCCTGACTTTC
CDR3 protein: CASSESRLPGSGANVLTF

D gene: .
clone size: .
V gene: TRBV6-5
J gene: TRBJ1-2
CDR3 DNA: TGTGCCAGCACCCCGGGGAAGGACTATGGCTACACCTTC
CDR3 protein: CASTPGKDYGYTF

D gene: TRBD1
clone size: .
V gene: TRBV9
J gene: TRBJ2-7
CDR3 DNA: TGTGCCAGCAGCGTAGGCCCTTCGTCGACAGGGGCCCGCTACGAGCAGTACTTC
CDR3 protein: CASSVGPSSTGARYEQYF